This section outlines one T cell receptor (beta chain) sequence together with its context. The target antigen is unknown. This specimen comes from a study of T cells in narcolepsy. Study overall: Healthy controls were enrolled alongside patients with narcolepsy type 1 or type 2. Study-level results: Same-patient CSF and blood CD4+ T cell clonotypes included HCRT-specific and TRIB2-specific autoreactive ones. Autoreactive clonotypes reportedly recurred in blood of same and different patients, not controls.

CDR1 and CDR2 from the germline V gene are MNHNS and SASEGT. The CDR3 sequence is 16 residues long. V shed 0 bases and J 5 bases; nucleotides not matched to a gene: 9. The table came from immunoSEQ multiplex PCR; TCRdb's copy has only in-frame clones and leaves some out. The sample has over 15,000 clones; 85% to 90% are singletons. This sequence originates from a human donor in good health. Sequencing was carried out using memory (CD45RA-) CD4+ T cells from blood. V gene TRBV6-1 combines with J gene TRBJ2-5, with 7 positions matching TRBD2. CDR3 loop: CASSEALGPGGETQYF. The CDR3 DNA follows: TGTGCCAGCAGTGAAGCACTAGGGCCCGGGGGGGAGACCCAGTACTTC.